The next 19 T cell receptor beta chains were all read from a single sample in a study of T cells in Graves' hyperthyroidism and ophthalmopathy. Amplification of TCR beta CDR3 regions used RNA as the template. The study used the HTBI primer set for a first-round RT-PCR of the TCR CDR3. TCRdb fed the multiplex PCR reads into MiXCR, producing one record per CDR3 protein. Of roughly 100,000 distinct CDR3 sequences in the sample, around 50% were seen once. The sample consisted of blood. Receptor source: a woman in her thirties or forties with Graves' hyperthyroidism.

Only a few counts were recorded for this clonotype. V is TRBV9 and J is TRBJ2-5; D is perhaps TRBD2 (7 bases). Germline-derived CDR1 and CDR2 are SGDLS and YYNGEE. Trimming pared 6 bases from V and 4 bases from J, leaving 10 bases between. This CDR3 comprises 12 residues. The CDR3 DNA reads TGTGCCAGCACCCGGGGGGCAGAGACCCAGTACTTC. Protein: CASTRGAETQYF.

The chain couples TRBV9 to TRBJ2-3, with D perhaps being TRBD1 or TRBD2 (6 bases each). V was shortened by 5 bases and J by 0 bases, with 13 bases between the two germline ends. CDR1 and CDR2 (germline): SGDLS, YYNGEE. CDR3 length: 15 amino acids. The DNA for the CDR3 is TGTGCCAGCAGAGGGGGGAGCGGGAGCACAGATACGCAGTATTTT. As protein: CASRGGSGSTDTQYF.

The J gene is TRBJ2-5, the V gene TRBV11-2, with D possibly matching TRBD1 (6 bases). The CDR3 is 14 amino acids. V lost 3 bases, J lost 4 bases, and 12 bases lay in between. Germline V lookup: CDR1 SGHAT, CDR2 FQNNGV. The chain's CDR3 is CASSLETGSETQYF. Here the CDR3 DNA reads TGTGCCAGCAGCTTGGAAACAGGGTCAGAGACCCAGTACTTC.

This clonotype has a single count. The V gene is TRBV29-1, the J gene TRBJ1-2; D might be TRBD1 (5 bases). V lost 6 bases, J lost 3 bases, and 20 bases lay in between. This CDR3 has 15 residues. Germline lookup yields CDR1 SQVTM and CDR2 ANQGSEA. In DNA, the CDR3 is TGCAGCGTGAGCACGTGGGACCGGCAGTACTATGGCTACACCTTC. Protein: CSVSTWDRQYYGYTF.

A word on this clonotype: The DNA is omitted, as the CDR3 cannot be located on it reliably, and the CDR3 follows TCRdb's listing. The V gene is TRBV29-1, the J gene TRBJ2-2; the table's D gene call, TRBD2, was not cross checked with the DNA. Inclusive of both ends, the CDR3 amounts to 14 amino acids. CDR1 SQVTM and CDR2 ANQGSEA come from the germline V gene. This CDR3 is CSAEGGFGAGELFF.

Details on this clonotype: Possible read error: a much larger clone is one base away. This sequence joins TRBV9 and TRBJ2-2; D gene uncertain. This CDR3 spans 14 amino acids. The germline CDR1 and CDR2 sequences are SGDLS and YYNGEE. V was clipped by 4 bases and J by 4 bases, with 11 bases between them. The CDR3 spells CASSLRTGTGELFF. The CDR3 nucleotides read TGTGCCAGCAGCCTCCGGACGGGCACCGGGGAGCTGTTTTTT.

The genes are TRBV10-3 and TRBJ1-3; unclear D gene. In germline, CDR1 is ENHRY, CDR2 SYGVKD. V was cut by 5 bases and J by 0 bases, with 11 bases left in between. The CDR3 has 15 amino acids. The DNA for the CDR3 is TGTGCCATCAGTCCTGGCGGGAACTCTGGAAACACCATATATTTT. Encoded protein: CAISPGGNSGNTIYF.

V is TRBV4-3 and J is TRBJ2-7, with 8 bases matching TRBD2. CDR1 is LGHNA and CDR2 is YSLEER in the germline V gene. The CDR3 spans 15 residues. The V segment lost 0 bases and the J segment 5 bases; nucleotides outside the gene matches: 6. CDR3 sequence (DNA): TGCGCCAGCAGCCAAGAGGGAGCGGGGGACAACGAGCAGTACTTC. This gives the protein CASSQEGAGDNEQYF.

The V gene is TRBV10-3, the J gene TRBJ2-1; TRBD2 aligns across 8 bases. Germline V CDR1 and CDR2: ENHRY, SYGVKD. CDR3 length: 14 amino acids. Trimming removed 8 bases from V and 5 bases from J; junction bases left unmatched: 8. This chain's CDR3 is CAIHSGKGNNEQFF. The DNA for the CDR3 is TGTGCCATCCATAGCGGGAAGGGGAACAATGAGCAGTTCTTC.

The chain combines TRBV9 with TRBJ1-2; 7 nucleotides agree with TRBD1. The CDR3 spans 13 residues. Per germline, CDR1 SGDLS and CDR2 YYNGEE. J gave up 8 bases and V 5 bases, and 9 bases lay outside the gene matches. The CDR3 sequence: CASRGEGGGGYTF. The CDR3 DNA is TGTGCCAGCAGAGGTGAAGGAGGGGGCGGCTACACCTTC.

This clonotype was detected only a few times. The chain combines TRBV6-2 or TRBV6-3 with TRBJ2-7; 7 bases line up with TRBD1. The CDR3 consists of 15 residues. Germline V gene sequence: CDR1 MNHEY, CDR2 SVGEGT. The J segment lost 1 base and the V segment lost 6 bases, leaving 9 bases of the junction unmatched. For the CDR3, the DNA is TGTGCCAGCAGCTTGGACAGGCTGAGATCCTACGAGCAGTACTTC. It codes for CASSLDRLRSYEQYF.

A word on this clonotype: One end of the junction is discordant with germline, which a read error may explain. This chain connects TRBV7-8 to TRBJ2-6; D unresolved. Germline V gene sequence: CDR1 SGHVS, CDR2 FQNEAQ. The CDR3 spans 12 residues. CDR3 region: CASSLRANVLTF. The CDR3 DNA follows: TGTGCCAGCAGCTTACGGGCGAACGTCCTGACTTTC.

This CDR3 is CAISPGQGSYNSPLHF. CDR3 bases: TGTGCCATCAGCCCGGGACAGGGGTCCTATAATTCACCCCTCCACTTT. The chain has TRBV10-3 and TRBJ1-6; 10 nucleotides align to TRBD1. Trimming cost V 6 bases and J 1 base; bases outside gene matches: 3. The CDR3 sequence is 16 residues long. CDR1 and CDR2 (germline): ENHRY, SYGVKD.

This clonotype was recorded at least ten times. V is TRBV7-2 and J is TRBJ2-5; weak D call: TRBD1 (6 bases). The CDR3 runs to 15 residues. Germline assignment: CDR1 SGHTA and CDR2 FQGNSA. Trimming removed 5 bases at V and 2 bases at J, with 15 bases between. DNA for the CDR3: TGTGCCAGCAGCCGTCGGACAGCGCAACAAGAGACCCAGTACTTC. This translates into CASSRRTAQQETQYF.

V is TRBV7-2 and J is TRBJ2-7; 12 bases map to TRBD2. Per the germline V gene, CDR1 is SGHTA and CDR2 is FQGNSA. V lost 4 bases, J lost 1 base, and 8 bases stayed unmatched. This CDR3 is built from 17 residues. In nucleotides, the CDR3 is TGTGCCAGCAGCTCAGGACTAGCGGGACCGTCATCCTACGAGCAGTACTTC. Protein product: CASSSGLAGPSSYEQYF.

Regarding this clonotype: A much larger clone lies a single base off, so this may be a read error. The CDR3: CVSSQGGQRETYEQYF. Here the CDR3 DNA reads TGCGTCAGCAGCCAAGGAGGCCAGCGGGAGACCTACGAGCAGTACTTC. The gene calls are TRBV4-1 and TRBJ2-7, with 8 bases aligning to TRBD2. The germline V gene has CDR1 MGHRA and CDR2 YSYEKL. There are 16 residues in the CDR3.

This chain connects TRBV10-3 to TRBJ2-3, with 7 bases identical to TRBD2. The CDR3 sequence is 17 residues long. Trimming at V came to 7 bases and at J to 0 bases, leaving 13 bases not matched to a gene. Germline-derived CDR1 and CDR2 are ENHRY and SYGVKD. The CDR3 DNA reads TGTGCCATCAACCTCCCTAGCGGCCCTCCAAGCACAGATACGCAGTATTTT. The encoded protein is CAINLPSGPPSTDTQYF.

This chain connects TRBV29-1 to TRBJ2-5, with D perhaps assigned TRBD1 or TRBD2 (5 bases each). The CDR3 has 12 amino acids. The V and J ends lost 8 bases and 5 bases respectively, with 15 bases between them. CDR1 is SQVTM, CDR2 ANQGSEA, per germline. The CDR3 sequence is CSLGTAAETQYF. In DNA form, the CDR3 reads TGCAGCTTGGGGACCGCGGCGGAGACCCAGTACTTC.

This clonotype was picked up a small number of times. CDR3 protein: CSAQDRDETQYF. Here the CDR3 DNA reads TGCAGTGCGCAGGACAGGGACGAGACCCAGTACTTC. The chain joins TRBV20-1 to TRBJ2-5; the match to TRBD1 covers 8 bases. CDR3 length equals 12 residues. The germline gives CDR1 DFQATT, CDR2 SNEGSKA (reference sequence). The junction had 5 bases not matched to a gene; V was cut back by 6 bases and J by 5 bases.